The 24 T cell receptor beta chains presented below share a single source sample, sequenced in a study of shared clonotypes between healthy human individuals. Terminally differentiated effector memory CD45RA+ cells were excluded from the naive CD8 cells, which were CD45RO-negative and positively selected for CCR7. Generated by immunoSEQ multiplex PCR, the TCRdb table keeps only in-frame clones and is missing some. The sample holds 1.5 million to 2.5 million clones, 85% to 95% seen once. Sequences were obtained from naive CD8+ T cells sorted from blood. These receptors originate from a man younger than 35 in good health.

The chain is built from TRBV27 and TRBJ2-7, with 9 positions matching TRBD1. Germline trimming cut 6 bases from V and 4 bases from J; bases unmatched to any gene: 7. The length of the CDR3 is 14 residues. Germline CDR1 reads MNHEY; CDR2 reads SMNVEV (reference sequence). CDR3 coding DNA: TGTGCCAGCAGCTGGGGGACAGGGCTTTACGAGCAGTACTTC. Amino acids: CASSWGTGLYEQYF.

The table lists this clone with a count of one. V usage is TRBV30 and J usage is TRBJ2-3; 7 bases are a match to TRBD2. Trimming took 2 bases from V and 3 from J; bases not matched to a gene: 5. The CDR3 contains 14 residues. The germline V gene encodes CDR1 GTSNPN and CDR2 SVGIG (reference sequence). The CDR3 DNA reads TGTGCCTGGAGTCTAAGCGGGATGACAGATACGCAGTATTTT. It encodes CAWSLSGMTDTQYF.

The V call is TRBV7-9, the J call TRBJ2-7; D may be TRBD2 (6 bases). The CDR3 consists of 14 residues. The germline CDR1 and CDR2 sequences are SEHNR and FQNEAQ (reference sequence). V dropped 5 bases and J dropped 0 bases, with 11 bases sitting between them. As DNA, the CDR3 is TGTGCCAGCAGCCGTCGACTAGACTCCTACGAGCAGTACTTC. Protein sequence: CASSRRLDSYEQYF. The full variable domain, rest sourced from reference TRBV7-9 and TRBJ2-7, is DTGVSQNPRHKITKRGQNVTFRCDPISEHNRLYWYRQTLGQGPEFLTYFQNEAQLEKSRLLSDRFSAERPKGSFSTLEIQRTEQGDSAMYLCASSRRLDSYEQYFGPGTRLTVT.

The V and J genes are TRBV2 and TRBJ2-5; D perhaps matches TRBD1 (7 bases). V lost 10 bases to trimming and J lost 7 bases, with 19 bases between them. CDR3 size: 13 residues. The germline V gene encodes CDR1 SNHLY and CDR2 FYNNEI. The DNA of the CDR3 is TGTGCCACCAGGAGGGGGCAAGGATGGACCCAGTACTTC. Residues: CATRRGQGWTQYF.

This sequence joins TRBV6-6 and TRBJ2-7; 7 bases are a match to TRBD2. The CDR3 has 16 amino acids. V shed 5 bases and J 0 bases; nucleotides not matched to a gene: 10. CDR1 and CDR2 (germline): MNHNY, SVGAGI (reference sequence). The CDR3 sequence is CASSAFFTSVSYEQYF. CDR3 DNA: TGTGCCAGCAGTGCTTTTTTTACTAGCGTCTCCTACGAGCAGTACTTC.

The chain is built from TRBV7-6 and TRBJ2-1, with D perhaps matching TRBD2 (6 bases). Between the trimmed V and J ends, which lost 5 bases and 8 bases, there was a span of 19 bases. Germline CDR1 and CDR2: SGHVS and FNYEAQ. This CDR3 has 15 amino acids. The CDR3 loop reads CASSPVLGSLDEQFF. For the CDR3, the DNA is TGTGCCAGCAGCCCCGTTCTCGGGAGTCTCGATGAGCAGTTCTTC.

The chain combines TRBV30 with TRBJ2-1; D possibly matches TRBD1 or TRBD2 (5 bases each). The length of the CDR3 is 14 residues. Trimming took off 8 bases at V and 7 bases at J, with 21 bases between the two ends. Germline V gene lookup returns CDR1 GTSNPN and CDR2 SVGIG (reference sequence). The chain's CDR3 is CAGTGWERKNEQFF. The CDR3 DNA is TGTGCCGGGACCGGGTGGGAGAGGAAAAATGAGCAGTTCTTC.

The chain uses TRBV28 and TRBJ2-2; 7 positions agree with TRBD2. The CDR3 has 15 amino acids. The ends lost 3 bases at V and 3 bases at J; junction bases unmatched: 4. CDR1 MDHEN and CDR2 SYDVKM come from the germline V gene. CDR3 sequence: CASSFSAGDTGELFF. The CDR3 nucleotides are TGTGCCAGCAGTTTCTCGGCGGGGGACACCGGGGAGCTGTTTTTT. Full variable domain (rest looked up from reference TRBV28 and TRBJ2-2): DVKVTQSSRYLVKRTGEKVFLECVQDMDHENMFWYRQDPGLGLRLIYFSYDVKMKEKGDIPEGYSVSREKKERFSLILESASTNQTSMYLCASSFSAGDTGELFFGEGSRLTVL.

The J gene is TRBJ1-2, the V gene TRBV4-1; 12 positions match TRBD1. Per germline, CDR1 MGHRA and CDR2 YSYEKL. This CDR3 has 19 amino acids. Trimming took 0 bases from V and 3 from J; bases not matched to a gene: 11. The CDR3, as DNA: TGCGCCAGCAGCCAAGATTCGGGGACAGGGGGCTTCCTAGACTATGGCTACACCTTC. This encodes CASSQDSGTGGFLDYGYTF.

The gene calls are TRBV5-6 and TRBJ2-5, with 9 bases lining up with TRBD2. Trimming removed 3 bases from V and 5 bases from J; junction bases left unmatched: 11. The CDR3 consists of 16 residues. Germline V gene sequence: CDR1 SGHDT, CDR2 YYEEEE. This CDR3 is CASSWTSEPITETQYF. CDR3 coding DNA: TGTGCCAGCAGCTGGACTAGCGAACCTATTACGGAGACCCAGTACTTC.

This clone was seen a handful of times. This chain connects TRBV27 to TRBJ1-6, with D possibly being TRBD1 (6 bases). The CDR3 totals 17 residues. The germline V gene encodes CDR1 MNHEY and CDR2 SMNVEV (reference sequence). The V end was cut by 6 bases, the J end by 6 bases, with 21 bases between. This CDR3 reads CASSQILPQGANSPLHF. The DNA of the CDR3 is TGTGCCAGCAGCCAAATCCTCCCACAGGGCGCTAATTCACCCCTCCACTTT.

CDR3 bases: TGTGCCAGCAGCCCCGACAGGGGGAGTACTGAAGCTTTCTTT. Protein product: CASSPDRGSTEAFF. The rearrangement links TRBV7-3 to TRBJ1-1, with TRBD1 identical over 9 bases. The CDR3 is made up of 14 amino acids. J was trimmed by 5 bases and V by 5 bases; bases with no gene match: 6. CDR1 is SGHTA and CDR2 is FQGTGA in the germline V gene. The complete variable domain, with remaining parts taken from reference TRBV7-3 and TRBJ1-1, reads GAGVSQTPSNKVTEKGKYVELRCDPISGHTALYWYRQSLGQGPEFLIYFQGTGAADDSGLPNDRFFAVRPEGSVSTLKIQRTERGDSAVYLCASSPDRGSTEAFFGQGTRLTVV.

The chain links TRBV28 to TRBJ2-2; maybe TRBD1 (6 bases). Trimming pared 4 bases from V and 4 bases from J, leaving 16 bases between. The germline V gene encodes CDR1 MDHEN and CDR2 SYDVKM. CDR3 length: 16 residues. The CDR3 protein is CASSSSDSMVTGELFF. CDR3 sequence (DNA): TGTGCCAGCAGTTCCTCGGACAGCATGGTCACCGGGGAGCTGTTTTTT.

The chain is built from TRBV27 and TRBJ2-1; 8 nucleotides line up with TRBD2. Trimming removed 9 bases from V and 7 bases from J; junction bases left unmatched: 11. Germline-derived CDR1 and CDR2 are MNHEY and SMNVEV (reference sequence). The CDR3 sequence is 14 residues long. Here the CDR3 DNA reads TGTGCCAGTCTCGGCGGGGGGACGGGGAATGAGCAGTTCTTC. This sequence encodes CASLGGGTGNEQFF.

This chain uses TRBV7-3 with TRBJ1-6; 7 bases are a match to TRBD1. From germline, CDR1 is SGHTA and CDR2 FQGTGA. With V trimmed by 1 base and J by 7 bases, 4 bases remained unmatched. The CDR3 runs to 15 residues. Here the CDR3 DNA reads TGTGCCAGCAGCTTAATAGCAGGGGGGAATTCACCCCTCCACTTT. It encodes CASSLIAGGNSPLHF.

The chain has TRBV2 and TRBJ2-1; D gene ambiguous. The CDR3 is made up of 13 amino acids. Trimming took 6 bases from V and 4 from J, leaving 10 bases between them. Looked up from germline, CDR1 is SNHLY and CDR2 is FYNNEI. The CDR3 DNA reads TGTGCCAGCAGAGATGATCAATACAATGAGCAGTTCTTC. Translated, it gives CASRDDQYNEQFF.

The sample holds one count of this clone. V usage is TRBV30 and J usage is TRBJ1-4, with D possibly being TRBD1 (5 bases). Per the germline V gene, CDR1 is GTSNPN and CDR2 is SVGIG (reference sequence). CDR3 length equals 15 residues. Trimming left V 1 base short and J 5 bases short, with 14 bases between. The CDR3 nucleotides are TGTGCCTGGAGTGCAATGGCAGGGCCGAATGAAAAACTGTTTTTT. This gives the protein CAWSAMAGPNEKLFF.

V gene TRBV9 combines with J gene TRBJ2-3; the match to TRBD2 covers 8 bases. The length of the CDR3 is 17 residues. Germline values: CDR1 SGDLS, CDR2 YYNGEE. J was trimmed by 2 bases and V by 2 bases; bases with no gene match: 10. The CDR3 sequence: CASSVWPAGAVTDTQYF. CDR3 coding DNA: TGTGCCAGCAGCGTCTGGCCAGCGGGGGCTGTCACAGATACGCAGTATTTT.

V gene TRBV29-1 combines with J gene TRBJ2-4; the match to TRBD1 covers 7 bases. This CDR3 contains 15 residues. Trimming removed 4 bases from V and 4 bases from J; junction bases left unmatched: 10. CDR1 and CDR2 from the germline V gene are SQVTM and ANQGSEA. Here the CDR3 reads CSVAVETGTKNIQYF. The CDR3 bases are TGCAGCGTTGCAGTGGAGACAGGGACAAAAAACATTCAGTACTTC. Looking up the rest from reference TRBV29-1 and TRBJ2-4 gives the full variable domain: SAVISQKPSRDICQRGTSLTIQCQVDSQVTMMFWYRQQPGQSLTLIATANQGSEATYESGFVIDKFPISRPNLTFSTLTVSNMSPEDSSIYLCSVAVETGTKNIQYFGAGTRLSVL.

CDR3 DNA: TGCGCCAGCAGCCCCGGGACAGAGGGACCACACACCGGGGAGCTGTTTTTT. Translated, it gives CASSPGTEGPHTGELFF. The gene calls are TRBV4-1 and TRBJ2-2; TRBD1 matches 7 bases. The junction had 11 bases not matched to a gene; V was cut back by 4 bases and J by 3 bases. Looked up from germline, CDR1 is MGHRA and CDR2 is YSYEKL. The CDR3 covers 17 residues.

The rearrangement uses TRBV28 and TRBJ2-7; 7 nucleotides agree with TRBD1. The germline gives CDR1 MDHEN, CDR2 SYDVKM. The CDR3 contains 13 residues. V lost 6 bases and J lost 3; bases outside the gene matches: 5. The CDR3 nucleotides are TGTGCCAGCAGCAGGACAGGTTTCTACGAGCAGTACTTC. Protein: CASSRTGFYEQYF. Drawing the rest from reference TRBV28 and TRBJ2-7, the complete variable domain is DVKVTQSSRYLVKRTGEKVFLECVQDMDHENMFWYRQDPGLGLRLIYFSYDVKMKEKGDIPEGYSVSREKKERFSLILESASTNQTSMYLCASSRTGFYEQYFGPGTRLTVT.

This chain joins TRBV21-1 and TRBJ2-7; the table's D call of TRBD2 was not tested on the DNA. TRBV21-1 is a known pseudogene. The CDR3 runs to 13 residues. This CDR3 is CASSPRDYYEQYF. The CDR3 DNA sequence: TGTGCCAGCAGCCCCCGGGACTACTACGAGCAGTACTTC.

The chain links TRBV6-5 to TRBJ2-3; 11 bases are a match to TRBD2. CDR3 size: 16 residues. The germline V gene has CDR1 MNHEY and CDR2 SVGAGI. V trimming: 0 bases; J trimming: 3 bases; junction bases outside the gene matches: 2. CDR3 region: CASSYSSGGATDTQYF. The CDR3 coding sequence is TGTGCCAGCAGTTACTCTAGCGGGGGGGCTACAGATACGCAGTATTTT.

The V gene is TRBV6-5, the J gene TRBJ2-3; 8 bases map to TRBD2. Germline trimming cut 0 bases from V and 4 bases from J; bases unmatched to any gene: 6. In germline, CDR1 is MNHEY, CDR2 SVGAGI. The CDR3 spans 16 residues. CDR3 loop: CASSYSSGGKSDTQYF. The CDR3 DNA reads TGTGCCAGCAGTTACTCGAGCGGGGGCAAGTCAGATACGCAGTATTTT.